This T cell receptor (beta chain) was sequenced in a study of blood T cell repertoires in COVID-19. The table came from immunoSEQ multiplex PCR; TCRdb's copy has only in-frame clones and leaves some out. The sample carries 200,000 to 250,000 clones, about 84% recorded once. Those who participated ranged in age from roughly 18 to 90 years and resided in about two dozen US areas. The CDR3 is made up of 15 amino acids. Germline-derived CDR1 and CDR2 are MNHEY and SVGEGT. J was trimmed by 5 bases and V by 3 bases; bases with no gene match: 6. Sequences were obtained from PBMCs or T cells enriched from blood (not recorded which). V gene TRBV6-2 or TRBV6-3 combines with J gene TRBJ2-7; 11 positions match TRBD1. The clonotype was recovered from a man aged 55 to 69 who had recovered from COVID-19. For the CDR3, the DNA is TGTGCCAGCAGTTATGGGACAGGGGGGATCCACGAGCAGTACTTC. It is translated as CASSYGTGGIHEQYF.